What follows is one T cell receptor beta chain and its context. Its antigen is currently unknown. A read error may produce the germline difference seen at one junction end. The CDR3 extends over 14 amino acids. Germline V lookup: CDR1 MNHNS, CDR2 SASEGT. Template material for amplifying TCR beta CDR3 regions consisted of RNA transcripts. The primer set for the first-round RT-PCR of the TCR CDR3 was HTBI. MiXCR, applied by TCRdb to the multiplex PCR reads, yields one record per CDR3 protein. Of about 620,000 distinct CDR3 sequences listed, roughly 17% are singletons. The record originates from a study of T cells in Graves' hyperthyroidism and ophthalmopathy. Study-wide results and limits: Most thyroid clonotypes that were expanded above 0.001 also turned up in blood.

Sequenced: blood. The sequence came from a young woman with Graves' hyperthyroidism. The genes are TRBV6-1 and TRBJ2-3; D might be TRBD1 (6 bases). DNA of the CDR3: TGTGCCAGCAGGAAGACAGGTAACACAGATACGCACTATTTT. Amino acid sequence: CASRKTGNTDTHYF.